The T cell receptor beta chain described here comes from a study of T cells in Graves' hyperthyroidism and ophthalmopathy. The V end was cut by 0 bases, the J end by 4 bases, with 8 bases between. Germline CDR1 reads GTSNPN; CDR2 reads SVGIG (reference sequence). The CDR3 loop spans 13 amino acids. It was RNA transcripts that yielded the amplified TCR beta CDR3 regions. HTBI primers were employed in a first-round RT-PCR of the TCR CDR3. Using its own MiXCR run on the multiplex PCR reads, TCRdb lists one record per CDR3 protein. Among under 350,000 distinct CDR3 sequences listed, around 15% were seen once.

This sequence originates from a woman aged 55-70 years with Graves' ophthalmopathy. V usage is TRBV30 and J usage is TRBJ2-3; D possibly corresponds to TRBD1 (5 bases). The sample consisted of blood. The CDR3, as DNA: TGTGCCTGGAGTGTAAACAGGCCAGATACGCAGTATTTT. Translating it yields CAWSVNRPDTQYF.